This T cell receptor (beta chain) was identified in a study of cytomegalovirus exposure and HLA in healthy donors. The PCR employed 60 Vbeta primers together with 13 Jbeta primers. Method: immunoSEQ multiplex PCR; TCRdb's copy keeps in-frame clones and lacks some. This table has around 64,000 clones, roughly 80% appearing once. The CDR3 is 15 residues long. The trim removed 6 bases at V and 3 bases at J, leaving 7 bases unmatched. The germline CDR1 and CDR2 sequences are SGHTA and FQGNSA. The clonotype comes from a woman aged 25 to 39 in good health and CMV-seropositive. Source material: PBMCs. This chain connects TRBV7-2 to TRBJ1-2, with TRBD1 identical over 10 bases. This CDR3 reads CASSFPGTGDYGYTF. The CDR3 nucleotides are TGTGCCAGCAGTTTTCCCGGGACAGGGGACTATGGCTACACCTTC.